The TCR beta chain described here comes from a study of cytomegalovirus exposure and HLA in healthy donors. Findings and limits, study-wide: Later on, a genetic analysis was performed. It linked a missense variant in DCLRE1C with V- and J-gene trimming of TCR beta. TCR beta chains numbering 150 to 200 were designated cytomegalovirus-associated. Of the V segments, some could not be distinguished, including TRBV6-2 and TRBV6-3, and were excluded.

Trimming took 9 bases from V and 2 from J; bases not matched to a gene: 5. Germline CDR1 LNHDA, CDR2 SQIVND (reference sequence). The CDR3 sequence is 15 residues long. The PCR was carried out with 60 Vbeta primers and 13 Jbeta primers. The repertoire was sequenced with immunoSEQ multiplex PCR; TCRdb's copy has only in-frame clones and lacks some. Of 140,000 to 150,000 clones in the sample, about 77% are singletons; the top ten hold nearly 4%. A note on this clone: Antigen: not known.

The sequenced sample was PBMCs. The receptor was isolated from a male donor in good health and CMV-seronegative. The J gene is TRBJ2-3, the V gene TRBV19; TRBD2 matches at 13 bases. CDR3 sequence: CASRTSGGFTDTQYF. The CDR3 nucleotides are TGTGCCAGCCGGACTAGCGGGGGATTCACAGATACGCAGTATTTT.